One and the same sample provided the 18 T cell receptor beta chains below, sequenced in a study of post-analysis software for immune sequencing data. General study points: In patients, about 5 TRBV segments were more frequent than in controls, with TRBV5-6, TRBV5-1 and TRBV20-1 among them.

Their specific antigens are unknown. Tagging with unique molecular identifiers was a feature of the TCR beta cDNA libraries. TCRdb reprocessed the PCR reads with MiXCR, giving one entry per CDR3 protein. In the table there are roughly 650,000 distinct CDR3 sequences, more than 50% of which are singletons. Sequencing was done on a sample of blood. The source of these receptors is a girl aged 2 to 10 with multiple sclerosis.

The chain is built from TRBV5-5 and TRBJ1-5; tentative D call: TRBD1 (5 bases). With 4 bases removed from V and 7 bases from J, the gap between germline ends came to 9 bases. Germline CDR1 is SGHKS and CDR2 is YYEKEE (reference sequence). The CDR3 has 12 residues. This CDR3 is CASSGGGQPQHF. The CDR3 DNA reads as TGTGCCAGCAGCGGCGGGGGGCAGCCCCAGCATTTT.

This clonotype was recorded once. The rearrangement joins TRBV6-5 to TRBJ2-5; D not certain. V was clipped by 5 bases and J by 1 base, with 14 bases between them. Germline V CDR1 and CDR2: MNHEY, SVGAGI. The CDR3 covers 15 residues. CDR3 DNA: TGTGCCAGCAGTCGAGCCTGGGCGTCCCAAGAGACCCAGTACTTC. This codes for CASSRAWASQETQYF.

The V call is TRBV4-2, the J call TRBJ1-2; D unclear. The CDR3 covers 17 residues. V gave up 0 bases and J gave up 2 bases, with 16 bases separating them. Germline CDR1 and CDR2: LGHNA and YNFKEQ. The CDR3 DNA reads TGTGCCAGCAGCCAAGAAGTTCTGTCAGGTCAAAACTATGGCTACACCTTC. It translates to CASSQEVLSGQNYGYTF.

The chain's CDR3 is CASGPNVGELFF. The CDR3 nucleotides are TGTGCCAGCGGGCCGAACGTCGGGGAGCTGTTTTTT. The chain is built from TRBV27 and TRBJ2-2; D ambiguous. Germline loops: CDR1 MNHEY, CDR2 SMNVEV (reference sequence). The CDR3 is 12 amino acids. V lost 8 bases and J 7 bases, leaving 11 bases between the germline ends.

This chain links TRBV20-1 with TRBJ2-1, with TRBD2 identical over 10 bases. The germline V gene has CDR1 DFQATT and CDR2 SNEGSKA (reference sequence). The length of the CDR3 is 16 residues. V was clipped by 3 bases and J by 7 bases; unmatched bases: 12. The chain's CDR3 is CSARVSAGGPVNEQFF. The DNA for the CDR3 is TGCAGTGCTAGGGTCTCAGCGGGAGGGCCGGTTAATGAGCAGTTCTTC.

This clonotype has more than one count but fewer than ten. The chain recombines TRBV7-3 with TRBJ2-6; no firm D call. CDR1 is SGHTA and CDR2 is FQGTGA in the germline V gene. Trimming took off 4 bases at V and 4 bases at J, with 5 bases between the two ends. This CDR3 region has 13 residues. The CDR3 loop is CASSSPGANVLTF. As DNA, the CDR3 is TGTGCCAGCAGCTCCCCCGGGGCCAACGTCCTGACTTTC.

The CDR3 sequence is CSVEGTGISSYNEQYF. The CDR3 DNA sequence: TGCAGCGTTGAGGGGACAGGGATTAGCTCCTACAATGAGCAGTACTTC. The J gene is TRBJ2-1, the V gene TRBV29-1, with 9 bases identical to TRBD1. The J call may be mistaken, given a closer DNA end match to TRBJ2-7. From germline, CDR1 is SQVTM and CDR2 ANQGSEA. The CDR3 loop spans 16 amino acids.

The V call is TRBV6-1, the J call TRBJ2-1, with 8 nucleotides matching TRBD2. Germline V lookup: CDR1 MNHNS, CDR2 SASEGT. This CDR3 region has 17 residues. Germline trimming cut 2 bases from V and 8 bases from J; bases unmatched to any gene: 14. The CDR3 region is CASSEIVRGGVSDEQFF. DNA for the CDR3: TGTGCCAGCAGTGAAATTGTTCGGGGGGGCGTTTCCGATGAGCAGTTCTTC.

This clonotype showed up just a few times. The V call is TRBV5-1, the J call TRBJ2-1; D is perhaps TRBD1 or TRBD2 (5 bases each). Between the trimmed V and J ends, which lost 6 bases and 2 bases, there was a span of 21 bases. CDR1 is SGHRS, CDR2 YFSETQ, per germline. This CDR3 has 17 amino acids. Written as DNA, the CDR3 is TGCGCCAGCAAGTTCGGTGGGGGTCCGCGCGCCTACAATGAGCAGTTCTTC. This encodes CASKFGGGPRAYNEQFF.

This clonotype was observed a single time. The CDR3, as DNA: TGCGCCAGCAGCATCCACACAGGGGAGACCCAGTACTTC. It codes for CASSIHTGETQYF. This chain connects TRBV5-1 to TRBJ2-7, with a possible D match to TRBD1 (6 bases). The DNA end lines up better with TRBJ2-5; the J call may be wrong. Germline lookup yields CDR1 SGHRS and CDR2 YFSETQ. CDR3 length equals 13 residues.

The V gene is TRBV7-8, the J gene TRBJ2-4; D possibly matches TRBD1 or TRBD2 (5 bases each). Germline CDR1 is SGHVS and CDR2 is FQNEAQ. The CDR3 sequence is 14 residues long. Trimming shortened V by 4 bases and J by 5 bases, and 12 bases separated the two germline ends. CDR3 sequence: CASSWGNPENIQYF. CDR3 coding DNA: TGTGCCAGCAGCTGGGGGAATCCGGAAAACATTCAGTACTTC.

This chain joins TRBV19 and TRBJ1-2; the match to TRBD1 covers 9 bases. Per germline, CDR1 LNHDA and CDR2 SQIVND (reference sequence). The trim removed 3 bases at V and 6 bases at J, leaving 2 bases unmatched. The CDR3 covers 13 residues. The DNA for the CDR3 is TGTGCCAGTAGTATCACAGGGGGCGATGGCTACACCTTC. Protein product: CASSITGGDGYTF.

This clonotype was detected once. The conserved phenylalanine or tryptophan normally closing the CDR3 is absent here, so this likely arose from a read error. The chain combines TRBV5-1 with TRBJ2-7, with TRBD1 identical over 10 bases. The last part of the DNA fits TRBJ2-5 better; the J call may be wrong. CDR3 length: 15 amino acids. In germline, CDR1 is SGHRS, CDR2 YFSETQ. CDR3 in DNA: TGTGCCGGCAGCCTCGGGACAGGGGTTAAGGAGACCCAGTACTTA. It encodes CAGSLGTGVKETQYL.

V usage is TRBV20-1 and J usage is TRBJ2-3; maybe TRBD1 (5 bases). CDR3 length equals 13 residues. Germline-derived CDR1 and CDR2 are DFQATT and SNEGSKA (reference sequence). Trimming took 3 bases from V and 6 from J, leaving 13 bases between them. DNA of the CDR3: TGCAGTGCTAGCTTGACAGTATTGGATACGCAGTATTTT. Translation: CSASLTVLDTQYF.

This clonotype has only a few counts. V gene TRBV29-1 combines with J gene TRBJ1-2; 7 nucleotides agree with TRBD1. The germline V gene has CDR1 SQVTM and CDR2 ANQGSEA. With 3 bases clipped from V and 4 bases from J, the junction kept 8 bases outside the gene matches. This CDR3 has 14 amino acids. The CDR3 region has the DNA TGCAGCGTTGATGACGGTTCAGGGGGCTATGGCTACACCTTC. Encoded protein: CSVDDGSGGYGYTF.

The chain links TRBV4-3 to TRBJ1-4, with 7 positions matching TRBD1. Germline V lookup: CDR1 LGHNA, CDR2 YSLEER. Trimming took 4 bases from V and 4 from J; bases not matched to a gene: 9. The CDR3 contains 16 residues. For the CDR3, the DNA is TGCGCCAGCAGCCTGACAGGGTTTGCGGATAATGAAAAACTGTTTTTT. Translating gives CASSLTGFADNEKLFF.

The chain links TRBV30 to TRBJ2-4; D could derive from TRBD1 or TRBD2 (5 bases each). Trimming pared 8 bases from V and 8 bases from J, leaving 13 bases between. CDR1 is GTSNPN and CDR2 is SVGIG in the germline V gene (reference sequence). This CDR3 is built from 11 residues. CDR3 coding DNA: TGTGCCGCCGGGCAGGGAGACATTCAGTACTTC. It codes for CAAGQGDIQYF.

This clonotype was seen just once. The rearrangement uses TRBV11-2 and TRBJ2-1; 7 nucleotides match TRBD2. Germline assignment: CDR1 SGHAT and CDR2 FQNNGV. Trimming at V came to 2 bases and at J to 2 bases, leaving 12 bases not matched to a gene. The CDR3 extends over 18 amino acids. In DNA form, the CDR3 reads TGTGCCAGCAGCTTAACGGGTCCGCTAGCGGATACCTACAATGAGCAGTTCTTC. Protein product: CASSLTGPLADTYNEQFF.